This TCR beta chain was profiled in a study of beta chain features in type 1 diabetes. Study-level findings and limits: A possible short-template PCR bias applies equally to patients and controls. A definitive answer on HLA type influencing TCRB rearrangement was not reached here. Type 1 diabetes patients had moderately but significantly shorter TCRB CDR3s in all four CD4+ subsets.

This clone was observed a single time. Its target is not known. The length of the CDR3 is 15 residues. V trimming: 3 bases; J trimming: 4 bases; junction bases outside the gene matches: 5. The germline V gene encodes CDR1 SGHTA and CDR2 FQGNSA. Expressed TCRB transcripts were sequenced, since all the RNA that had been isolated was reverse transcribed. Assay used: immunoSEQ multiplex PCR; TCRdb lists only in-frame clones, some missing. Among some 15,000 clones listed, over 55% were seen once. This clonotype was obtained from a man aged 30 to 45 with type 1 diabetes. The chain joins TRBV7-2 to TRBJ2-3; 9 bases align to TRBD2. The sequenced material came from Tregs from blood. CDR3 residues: CASSLDGGRADTQYF. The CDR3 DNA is TGTGCCAGCAGCTTGGATGGCGGGAGGGCAGATACGCAGTATTTT. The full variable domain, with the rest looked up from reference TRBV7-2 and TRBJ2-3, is GAGVSQSPSNKVTEKGKDVELRCDPISGHTALYWYRQSLGQGLEFLIYFQGNSAPDKSGLPSDRFSAERTGGSVSTLTIQRTQQEDSAVYLCASSLDGGRADTQYFGPGTRLTVL.